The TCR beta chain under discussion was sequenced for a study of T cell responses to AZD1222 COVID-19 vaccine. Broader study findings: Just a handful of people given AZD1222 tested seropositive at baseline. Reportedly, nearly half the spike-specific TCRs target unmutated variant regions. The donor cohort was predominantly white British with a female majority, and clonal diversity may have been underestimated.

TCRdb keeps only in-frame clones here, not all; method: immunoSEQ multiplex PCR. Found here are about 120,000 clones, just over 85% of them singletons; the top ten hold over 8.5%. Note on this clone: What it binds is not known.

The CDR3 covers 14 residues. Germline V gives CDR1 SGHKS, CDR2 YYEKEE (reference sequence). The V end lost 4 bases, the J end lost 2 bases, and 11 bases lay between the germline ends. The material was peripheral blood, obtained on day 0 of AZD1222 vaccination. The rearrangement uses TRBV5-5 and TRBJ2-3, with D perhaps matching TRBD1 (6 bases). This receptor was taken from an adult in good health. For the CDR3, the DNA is TGTGCCAGCAGCCACAGGACAGACACAGATACGCAGTATTTT. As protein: CASSHRTDTDTQYF.